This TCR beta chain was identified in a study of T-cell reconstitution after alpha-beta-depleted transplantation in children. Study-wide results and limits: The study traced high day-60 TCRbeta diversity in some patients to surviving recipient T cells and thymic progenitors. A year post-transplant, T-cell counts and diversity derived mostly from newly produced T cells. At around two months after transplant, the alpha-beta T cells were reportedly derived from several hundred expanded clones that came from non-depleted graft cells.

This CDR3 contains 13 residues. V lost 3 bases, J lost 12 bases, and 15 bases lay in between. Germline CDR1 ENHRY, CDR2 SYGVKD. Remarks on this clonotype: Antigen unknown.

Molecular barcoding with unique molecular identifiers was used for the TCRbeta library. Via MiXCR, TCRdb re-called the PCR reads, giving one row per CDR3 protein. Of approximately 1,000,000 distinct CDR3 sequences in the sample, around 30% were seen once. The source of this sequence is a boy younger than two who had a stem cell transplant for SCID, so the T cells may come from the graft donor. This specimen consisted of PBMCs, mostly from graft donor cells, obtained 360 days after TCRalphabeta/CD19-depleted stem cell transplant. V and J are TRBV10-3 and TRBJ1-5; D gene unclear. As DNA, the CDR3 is TGTGCCATCAGTGACGGCCCGATAGAGCGCCAGCATTTT. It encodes CAISDGPIERQHF.